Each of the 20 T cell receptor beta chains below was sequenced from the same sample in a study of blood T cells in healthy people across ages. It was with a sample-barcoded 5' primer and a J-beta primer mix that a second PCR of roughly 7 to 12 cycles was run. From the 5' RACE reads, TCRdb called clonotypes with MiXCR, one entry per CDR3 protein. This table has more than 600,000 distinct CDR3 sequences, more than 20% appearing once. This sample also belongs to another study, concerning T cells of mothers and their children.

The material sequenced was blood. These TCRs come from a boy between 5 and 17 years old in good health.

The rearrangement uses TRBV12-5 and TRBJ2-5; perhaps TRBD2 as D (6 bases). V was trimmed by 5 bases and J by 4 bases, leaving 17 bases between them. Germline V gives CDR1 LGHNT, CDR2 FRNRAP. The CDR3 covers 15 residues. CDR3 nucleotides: TGTGCTAGTGGTCTCGGTTCGGAGGGCCTAGAGACCCAGTACTTC. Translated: CASGLGSEGLETQYF.

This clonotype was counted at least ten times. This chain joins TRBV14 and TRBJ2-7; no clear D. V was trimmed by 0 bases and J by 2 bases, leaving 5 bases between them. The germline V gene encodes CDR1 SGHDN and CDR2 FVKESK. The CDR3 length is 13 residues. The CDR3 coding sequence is TGTGCCAGCAGCCAAGATCGGGCCTACGAGCAGTACTTC. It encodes CASSQDRAYEQYF.

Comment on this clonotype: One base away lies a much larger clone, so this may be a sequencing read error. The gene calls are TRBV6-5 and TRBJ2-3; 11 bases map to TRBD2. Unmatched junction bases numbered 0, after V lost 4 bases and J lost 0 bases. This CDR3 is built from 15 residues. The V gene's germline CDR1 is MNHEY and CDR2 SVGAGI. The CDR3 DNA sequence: TGTGCCAGCAGTTGGACTAGCGGGAGCACAGATACGCAGTATTTT. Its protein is CASSWTSGSTDTQYF.

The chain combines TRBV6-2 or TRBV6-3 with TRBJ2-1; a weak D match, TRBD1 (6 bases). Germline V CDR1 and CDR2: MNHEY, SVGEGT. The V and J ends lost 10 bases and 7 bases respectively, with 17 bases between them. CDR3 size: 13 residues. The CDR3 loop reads CATVDRPGNEQFF. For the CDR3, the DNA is TGTGCCACCGTGGACAGACCGGGGAATGAGCAGTTCTTC.

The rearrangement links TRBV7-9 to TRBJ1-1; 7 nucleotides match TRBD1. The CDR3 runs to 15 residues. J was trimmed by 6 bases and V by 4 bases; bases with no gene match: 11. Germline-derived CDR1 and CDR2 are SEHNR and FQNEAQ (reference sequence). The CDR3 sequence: CASSSSRQGGAEAFF. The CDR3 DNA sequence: TGTGCCAGCAGCTCCTCCCGGCAGGGGGGCGCTGAAGCTTTCTTT.

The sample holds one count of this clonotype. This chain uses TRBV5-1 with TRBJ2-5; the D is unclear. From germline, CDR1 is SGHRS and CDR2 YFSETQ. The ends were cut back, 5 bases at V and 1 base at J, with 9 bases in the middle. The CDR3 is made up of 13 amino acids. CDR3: CASRSSSQETQYF. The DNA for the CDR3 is TGCGCCAGCAGGAGTAGCAGCCAAGAGACCCAGTACTTC.

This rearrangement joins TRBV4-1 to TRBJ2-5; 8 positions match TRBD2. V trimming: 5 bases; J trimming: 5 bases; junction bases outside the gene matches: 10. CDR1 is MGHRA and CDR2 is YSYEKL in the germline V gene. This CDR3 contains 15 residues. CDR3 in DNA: TGCGCCAGCAGCAACCCGGGAGGGGGGTCGGAGACCCAGTACTTC. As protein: CASSNPGGGSETQYF.

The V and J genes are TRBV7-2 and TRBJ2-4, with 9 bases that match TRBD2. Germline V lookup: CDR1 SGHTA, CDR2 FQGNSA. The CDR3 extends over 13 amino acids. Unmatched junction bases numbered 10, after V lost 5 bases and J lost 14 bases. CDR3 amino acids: CASSLGTSRLKYF. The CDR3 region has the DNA TGTGCCAGCAGCCTTGGGACTAGCCGGTTGAAGTACTTC.

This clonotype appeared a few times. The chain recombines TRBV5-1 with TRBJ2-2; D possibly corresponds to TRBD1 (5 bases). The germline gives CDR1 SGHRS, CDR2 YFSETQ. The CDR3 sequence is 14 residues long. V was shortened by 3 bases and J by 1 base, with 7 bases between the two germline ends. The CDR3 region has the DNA TGCGCCAGCAGCTATACAGGGAACACCGGGGAGCTGTTTTTT. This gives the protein CASSYTGNTGELFF. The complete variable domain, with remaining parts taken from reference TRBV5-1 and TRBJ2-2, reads KAGVTQTPRYLIKTRGQQVTLSCSPISGHRSVSWYQQTPGQGLQFLFEYFSETQRNKGNFPGRFSGRQFSNSRSEMNVSTLELGDSALYLCASSYTGNTGELFFGEGSRLTVL.

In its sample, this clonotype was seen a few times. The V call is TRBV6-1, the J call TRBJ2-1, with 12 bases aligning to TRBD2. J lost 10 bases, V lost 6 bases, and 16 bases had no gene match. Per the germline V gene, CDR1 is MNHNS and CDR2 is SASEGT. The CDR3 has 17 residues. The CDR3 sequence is CASSPRRGTSGQQEQFF. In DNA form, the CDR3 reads TGTGCCAGCAGCCCCCGTAGGGGGACTAGCGGGCAACAGGAGCAGTTCTTC.

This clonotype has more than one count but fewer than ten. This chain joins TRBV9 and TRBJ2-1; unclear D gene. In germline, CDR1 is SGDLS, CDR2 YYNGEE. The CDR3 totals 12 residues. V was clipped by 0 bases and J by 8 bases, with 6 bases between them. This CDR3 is CASSVDRDEQFF. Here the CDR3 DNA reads TGTGCCAGCAGCGTAGATCGCGATGAGCAGTTCTTC.

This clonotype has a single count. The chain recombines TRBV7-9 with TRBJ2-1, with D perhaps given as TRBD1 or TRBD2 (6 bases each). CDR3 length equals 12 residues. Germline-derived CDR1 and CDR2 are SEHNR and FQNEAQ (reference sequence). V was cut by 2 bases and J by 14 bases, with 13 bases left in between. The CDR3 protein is CASSLSLGGKFF. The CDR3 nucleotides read TGTGCCAGCAGCTTATCGTTGGGGGGCAAGTTCTTC.

The CDR3 nucleotides are TGTGCCAGTAGTGGGGGGGCCGGGGGTGAGCAGTTCTTC. Translation: CASSGGAGGEQFF. This chain links TRBV19 with TRBJ2-5, with TRBD2 as a possible D gene (7 bases). Matching the DNA end better, TRBJ2-1 makes the J call doubtful. The V gene's germline CDR1 is LNHDA and CDR2 SQIVND (reference sequence). The CDR3 covers 13 residues.

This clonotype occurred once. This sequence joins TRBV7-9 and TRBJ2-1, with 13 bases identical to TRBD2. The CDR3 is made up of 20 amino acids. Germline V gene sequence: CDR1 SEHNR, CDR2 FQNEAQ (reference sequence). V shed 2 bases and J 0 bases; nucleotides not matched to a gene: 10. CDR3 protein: CASSLPMGTSGTSSYNEQFF. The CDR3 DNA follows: TGTGCCAGCAGCTTACCCATGGGGACTAGCGGGACTAGCTCCTACAATGAGCAGTTCTTC.

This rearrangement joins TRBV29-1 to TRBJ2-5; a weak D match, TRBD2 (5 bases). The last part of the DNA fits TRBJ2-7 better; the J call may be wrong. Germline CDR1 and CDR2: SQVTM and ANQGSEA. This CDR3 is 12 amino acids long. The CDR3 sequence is CSVEVEADEQYF. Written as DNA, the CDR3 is TGCAGCGTTGAAGTGGAAGCGGACGAGCAGTACTTC.

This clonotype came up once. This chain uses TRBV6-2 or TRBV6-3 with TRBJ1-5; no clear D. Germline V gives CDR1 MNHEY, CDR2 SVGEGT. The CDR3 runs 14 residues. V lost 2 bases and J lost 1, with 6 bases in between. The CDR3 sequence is CASSYIGSNQPQHF. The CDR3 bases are TGTGCCAGCAGTTACATCGGGAGCAATCAGCCCCAGCATTTT.

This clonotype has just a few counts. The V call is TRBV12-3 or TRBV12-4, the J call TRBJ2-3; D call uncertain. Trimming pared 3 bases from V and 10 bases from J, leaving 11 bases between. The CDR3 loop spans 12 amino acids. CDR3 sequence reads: CASSFGHVAQYF. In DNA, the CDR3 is TGTGCCAGCAGTTTCGGCCATGTTGCGCAGTATTTT.

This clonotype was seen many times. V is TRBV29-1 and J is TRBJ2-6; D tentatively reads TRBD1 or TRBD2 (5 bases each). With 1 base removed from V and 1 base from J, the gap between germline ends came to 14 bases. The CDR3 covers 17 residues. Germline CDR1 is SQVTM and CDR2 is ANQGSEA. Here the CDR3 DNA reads TGCAGCGTTGAAGTGATCGGGGCGCGATCTGGGGCCAACGTCCTGACTTTC. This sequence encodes CSVEVIGARSGANVLTF.

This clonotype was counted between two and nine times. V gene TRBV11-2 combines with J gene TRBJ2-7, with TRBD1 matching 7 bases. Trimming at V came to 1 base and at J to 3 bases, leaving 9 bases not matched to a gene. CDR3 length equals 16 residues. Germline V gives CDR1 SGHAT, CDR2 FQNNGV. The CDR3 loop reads CASSLVVGTVLYEQYF. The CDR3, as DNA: TGTGCCAGCAGCTTAGTGGTTGGGACAGTCCTCTACGAGCAGTACTTC.

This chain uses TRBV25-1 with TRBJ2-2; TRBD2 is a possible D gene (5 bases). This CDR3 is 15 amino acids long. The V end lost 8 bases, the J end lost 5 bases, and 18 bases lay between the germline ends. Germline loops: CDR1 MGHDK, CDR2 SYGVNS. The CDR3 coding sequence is TGTGCCAGCGCCCCCGGGATGGAGTGGACCGGGGAGCTGTTTTTT. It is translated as CASAPGMEWTGELFF.